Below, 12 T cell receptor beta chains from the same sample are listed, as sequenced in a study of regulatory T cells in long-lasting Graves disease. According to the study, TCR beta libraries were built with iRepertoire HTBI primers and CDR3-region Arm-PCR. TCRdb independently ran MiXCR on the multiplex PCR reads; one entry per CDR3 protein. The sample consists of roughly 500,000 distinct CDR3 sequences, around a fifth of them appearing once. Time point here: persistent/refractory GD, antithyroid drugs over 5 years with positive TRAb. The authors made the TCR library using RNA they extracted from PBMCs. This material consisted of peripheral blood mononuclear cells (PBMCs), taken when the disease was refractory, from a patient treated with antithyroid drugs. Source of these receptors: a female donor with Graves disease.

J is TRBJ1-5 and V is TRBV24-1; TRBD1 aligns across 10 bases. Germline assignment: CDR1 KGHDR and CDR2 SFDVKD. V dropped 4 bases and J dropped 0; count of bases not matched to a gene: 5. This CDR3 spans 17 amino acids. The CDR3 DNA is TGTGCCACCAGTGACCGCGGACAGGGGGGTAGCAATCAGCCCCAGCATTTT. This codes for CATSDRGQGGSNQPQHF.

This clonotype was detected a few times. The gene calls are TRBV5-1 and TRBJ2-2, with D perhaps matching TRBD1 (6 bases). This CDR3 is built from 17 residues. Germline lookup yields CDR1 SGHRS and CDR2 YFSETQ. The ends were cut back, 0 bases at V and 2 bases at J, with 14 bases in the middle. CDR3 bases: TGCGCCAGCAGCTTGGCCTTCGACAGGATTAACACCGGGGAGCTGTTTTTT. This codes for CASSLAFDRINTGELFF.

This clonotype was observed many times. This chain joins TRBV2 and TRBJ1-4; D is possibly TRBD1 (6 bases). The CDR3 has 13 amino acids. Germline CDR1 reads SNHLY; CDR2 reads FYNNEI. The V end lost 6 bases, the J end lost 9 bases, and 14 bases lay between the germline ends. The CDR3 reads CASRGGLAQKLFF. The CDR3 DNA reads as TGTGCCAGCAGGGGGGGGCTTGCTCAAAAACTGTTTTTT.

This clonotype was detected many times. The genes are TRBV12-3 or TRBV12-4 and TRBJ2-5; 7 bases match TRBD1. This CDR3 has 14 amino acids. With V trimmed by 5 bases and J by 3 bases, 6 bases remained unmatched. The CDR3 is CASSPGTAKETQYF. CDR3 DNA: TGTGCCAGCAGTCCGGGGACAGCAAAAGAGACCCAGTACTTC.

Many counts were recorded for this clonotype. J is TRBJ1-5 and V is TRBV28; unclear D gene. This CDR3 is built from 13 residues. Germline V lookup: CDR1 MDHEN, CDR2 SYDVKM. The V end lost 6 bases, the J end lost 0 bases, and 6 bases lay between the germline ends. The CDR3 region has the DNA TGTGCCAGCAGCTCAGGTAGCAATCAGCCCCAGCATTTT. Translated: CASSSGSNQPQHF.

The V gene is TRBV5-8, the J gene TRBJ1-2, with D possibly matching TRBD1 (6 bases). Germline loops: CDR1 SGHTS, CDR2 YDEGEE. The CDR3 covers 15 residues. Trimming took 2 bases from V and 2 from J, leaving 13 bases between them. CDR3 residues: CASSFWDTFNYGYTF. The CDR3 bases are TGTGCCAGCAGCTTTTGGGACACCTTCAACTATGGCTACACCTTC.

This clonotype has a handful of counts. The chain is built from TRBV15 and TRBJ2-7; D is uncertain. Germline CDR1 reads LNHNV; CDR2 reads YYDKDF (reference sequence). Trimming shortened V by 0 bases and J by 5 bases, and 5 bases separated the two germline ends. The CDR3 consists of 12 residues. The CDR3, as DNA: TGTGCCACCAGCAGAGATAAGGACGAGCAGTACTTC. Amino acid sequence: CATSRDKDEQYF.

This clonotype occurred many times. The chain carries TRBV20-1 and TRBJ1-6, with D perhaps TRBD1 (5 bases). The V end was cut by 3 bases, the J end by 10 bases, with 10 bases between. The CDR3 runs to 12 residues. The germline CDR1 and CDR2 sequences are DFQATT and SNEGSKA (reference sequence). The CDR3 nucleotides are TGCAGTGCTAGTGGGGCGGGGTCACCCCTCCACTTT. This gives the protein CSASGAGSPLHF.

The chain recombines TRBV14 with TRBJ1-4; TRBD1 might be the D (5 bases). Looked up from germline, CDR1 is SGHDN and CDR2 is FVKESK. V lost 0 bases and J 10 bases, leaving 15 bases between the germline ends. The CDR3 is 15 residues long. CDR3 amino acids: CASSQDLWGIGKLFF. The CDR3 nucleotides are TGTGCCAGCAGCCAAGACCTGTGGGGGATTGGAAAACTGTTTTTT.

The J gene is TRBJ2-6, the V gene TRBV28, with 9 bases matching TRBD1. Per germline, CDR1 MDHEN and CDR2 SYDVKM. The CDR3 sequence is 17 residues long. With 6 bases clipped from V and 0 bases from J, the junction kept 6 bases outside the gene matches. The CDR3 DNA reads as TGTGCCAGCAGCGGACAGGGGCCTTTCTCTGGGGCCAACGTCCTGACTTTC. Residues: CASSGQGPFSGANVLTF.

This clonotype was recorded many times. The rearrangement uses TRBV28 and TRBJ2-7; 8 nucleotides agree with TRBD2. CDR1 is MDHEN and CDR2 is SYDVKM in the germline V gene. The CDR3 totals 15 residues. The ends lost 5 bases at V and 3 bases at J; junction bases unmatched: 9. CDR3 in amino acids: CASSTGGGGIYEQYF. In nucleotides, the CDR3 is TGTGCCAGCAGTACGGGGGGGGGGGGAATCTACGAGCAGTACTTC. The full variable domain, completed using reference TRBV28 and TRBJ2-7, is DVKVTQSSRYLVKRTGEKVFLECVQDMDHENMFWYRQDPGLGLRLIYFSYDVKMKEKGDIPEGYSVSREKKERFSLILESASTNQTSMYLCASSTGGGGIYEQYFGPGTRLTVT.

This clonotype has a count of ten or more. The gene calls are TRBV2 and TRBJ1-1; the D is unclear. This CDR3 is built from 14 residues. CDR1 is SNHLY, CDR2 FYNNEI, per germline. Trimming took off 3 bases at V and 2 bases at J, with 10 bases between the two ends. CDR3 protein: CASSDGQPNTEAFF. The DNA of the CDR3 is TGTGCCAGCAGTGATGGGCAGCCCAACACTGAAGCTTTCTTT. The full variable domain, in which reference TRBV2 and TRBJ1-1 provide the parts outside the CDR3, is EPEVTQTPSHQVTQMGQEVILRCVPISNHLYFYWYRQILGQKVEFLVSFYNNEISEKSEIFDDQFSVERPDGSNFTLKIRSTKLEDSAMYFCASSDGQPNTEAFFGQGTRLTVV.